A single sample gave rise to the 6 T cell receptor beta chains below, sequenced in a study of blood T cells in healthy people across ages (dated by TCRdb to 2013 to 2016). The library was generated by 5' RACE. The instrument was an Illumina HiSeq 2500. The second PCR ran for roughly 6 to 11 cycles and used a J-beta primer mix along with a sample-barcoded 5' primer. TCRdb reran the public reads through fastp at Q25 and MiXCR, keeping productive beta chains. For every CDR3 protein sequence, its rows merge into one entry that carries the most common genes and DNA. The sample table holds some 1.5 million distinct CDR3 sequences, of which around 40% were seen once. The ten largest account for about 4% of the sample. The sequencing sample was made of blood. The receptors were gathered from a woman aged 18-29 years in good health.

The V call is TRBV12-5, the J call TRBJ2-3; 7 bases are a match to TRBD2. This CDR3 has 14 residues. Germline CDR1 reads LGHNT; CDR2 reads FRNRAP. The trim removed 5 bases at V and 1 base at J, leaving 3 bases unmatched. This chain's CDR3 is CASGLGGGTDTQYF. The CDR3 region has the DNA TGTGCTAGTGGTCTGGGGGGGGGCACAGATACGCAGTATTTT.

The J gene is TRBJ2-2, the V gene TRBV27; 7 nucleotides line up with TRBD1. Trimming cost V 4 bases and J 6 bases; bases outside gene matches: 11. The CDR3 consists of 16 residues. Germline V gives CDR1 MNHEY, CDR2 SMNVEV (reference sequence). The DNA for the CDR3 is TGTGCCAGCAGTTCGTACAGGGGCCAGTCCCCCGGGGAGCTGTTTTTT. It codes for CASSSYRGQSPGELFF.

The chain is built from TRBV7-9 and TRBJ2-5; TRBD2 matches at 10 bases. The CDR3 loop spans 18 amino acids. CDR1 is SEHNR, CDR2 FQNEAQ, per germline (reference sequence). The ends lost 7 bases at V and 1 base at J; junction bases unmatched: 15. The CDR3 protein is CASNMGSDSGGSQETQYF. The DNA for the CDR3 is TGTGCCAGCAACATGGGTTCCGATAGCGGGGGGTCCCAAGAGACCCAGTACTTC.

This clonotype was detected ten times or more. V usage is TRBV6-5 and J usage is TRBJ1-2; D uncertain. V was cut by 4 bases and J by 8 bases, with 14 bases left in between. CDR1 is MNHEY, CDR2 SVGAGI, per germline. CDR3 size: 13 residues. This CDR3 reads CASSFVLLGGYTF. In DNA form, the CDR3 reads TGTGCCAGCAGTTTCGTACTTTTGGGGGGCTACACCTTC.

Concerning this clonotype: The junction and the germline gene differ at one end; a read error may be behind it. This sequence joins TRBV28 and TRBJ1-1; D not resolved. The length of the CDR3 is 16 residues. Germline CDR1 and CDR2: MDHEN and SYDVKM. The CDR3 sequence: CASSLPSETMKTEAFF. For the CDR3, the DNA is TGTGCCAGCAGTCTACCCTCAGAGACAATGAAAACTGAAGCTTTCTTT. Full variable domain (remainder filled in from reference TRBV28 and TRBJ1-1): DVKVTQSSRYLVKRTGEKVFLECVQDMDHENMFWYRQDPGLGLRLIYFSYDVKMKEKGDIPEGYSVSREKKERFSLILESASTNQTSMYLCASSLPSETMKTEAFFGQGTRLTVV.

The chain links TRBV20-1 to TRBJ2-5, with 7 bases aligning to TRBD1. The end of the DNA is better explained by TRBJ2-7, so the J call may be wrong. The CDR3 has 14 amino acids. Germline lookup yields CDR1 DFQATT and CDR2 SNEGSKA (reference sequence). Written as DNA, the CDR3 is TGCAGTGCAAAAACCGGGACAGCAACCTACGAGCAGTACTTC. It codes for CSAKTGTATYEQYF.